The entry that follows covers one T cell receptor (beta chain) sequence. This clone was seen more than once but under ten times. Its antigen target is currently unknown. No per-base quality is available; no much larger clone lies one base away. The record originates from a study of cytomegalovirus exposure and HLA in healthy donors (dated by TCRdb to about 2017). Regarding the research as a whole: An earlier analysis of a few hundred of the donors reported around 280 Gb of sequence data and roughly 120 million unique TCR beta sequences obtained from roughly 170 million T cells. Roughly 300 gigabases of sequencing data and around 88 million unique TCR sequences made up an early release that covered roughly 670 HLA-typed donors. Of the roughly 420 genotyped donors, approximately 81% were placed in the genetic ancestry cluster associated with self-reported Caucasian donors. The study aimed to test whether signatures of past pathogen exposure could be identified by cataloging public T cell receptors. The study profiled the T cell repertoires of approximately 700 subjects by immunosequencing and related them to cytomegalovirus serostatus. Besides the first cohort of 500 to 700 subjects, a separate validation cohort made up of roughly 120 different subjects was used. The study combined high-throughput TCR immunosequencing, statistical association of individual TCRs with disease status, and machine learning to predict cytomegalovirus infection status. A later analysis re-analyzed previously published TCR beta repertoires from 666 donors and added high-resolution HLA genotyping to study TCR occurrence patterns. Rather than drawing on any new phenotypic data, the later analysis identified candidate immune exposures from TCR beta sequences and the way those sequences occurred across donors. In an earlier analysis of 587 of the donors, high-throughput TCR beta sequencing was used to judge whether each TCR beta V gene segment behaved as functional or pseudogenic. Donor age, sex, ethnicity and CMV serostatus were compiled together with the repertoire data. A later genetic analysis used genome-wide SNP genotypes for about 60% of the roughly 700 donors, treating that subset as a discovery cohort. All discovery cohort repertoires had been generated on a single sequencing platform. HLA typing included class I and class II loci at four-digit resolution. Typing coverage varied by locus: 629-630 donors for A, B, C, DRB1 and DQB1; roughly 500 for DQA1; about 590 for DPA1; approximately 470 for DPB1. About five DR-DQ haplotypes were treated as single units for association and clustering because of strong linkage in the cohort. On average, about 240,000 unique TCR beta nucleotide sequences were sequenced per donor among a few hundred genotyped donors of the cohort, with roughly 18% of those sequences being non-productive. The paper as a whole reports these results and caveats: In a later analysis, TCR association rates were found to vary across HLA loci, with the most associated TCRs seen for DRB1 alleles and the fewest for HLA-C alleles. A group of highly shared sequence variants was considered likely to be a technical artifact of the sequencing pipeline. Sequencing depth was assumed to be roughly uniform across donors in the presence/absence analyses, though that assumption may not hold. The study listed approximately 150 TCR beta chains as associated with cytomegalovirus. A further reported finding was that TCR beta sequences accurately predicted the HLA-A and HLA-B alleles for most subjects in the first cohort. Immune exposure information for the cohort was limited to CMV serostatus. Most CMV-associated TCR beta chains appeared to be HLA-restricted in a later analysis, and the HLA associations seemed to be driven largely by CMV exposure. Only TCR beta chains were sequenced in this cohort, and the absence of alpha or paired-chain data limited detectable features. It was suggested by the authors that the approach could potentially be generalized to other disease states and immunological phenotypes. According to a later genetic analysis, donors in an Asian-associated ancestry cluster had fewer N-insertions in productive TCRs than the approximately 610-donor mean. At a false discovery rate of 0.05, a later analysis linked around 17,000 TCR beta sequences to specific HLA alleles. An earlier analysis of some 590 of the donors showed that most TCR beta V segments appeared in productive rearrangements either about 87% or about 30% of the time, which broadly matched IMGT annotations. The classifier was reported to diagnose cytomegalovirus status with high specificity and sensitivity in both the original and validation cohorts. Some IMGT-functional V segments, including TRBV6-2 and TRBV6-3, could not be distinguished by the 87-base-pair reads and were therefore excluded. In a later analysis, HLA-associated TCR beta chains showed more clonal expansion and lower generation probabilities than non-associated chains that were equally common. Because counts were too low, approximately 15 rarely observed V segments, including chromosome 9 orphons, were excluded from the earlier analysis of fewer than 650 of the donors. Correlated functional status among segregating V segments might reflect linkage disequilibrium, but an unknown experimental factor could not be ruled out. A later analysis reported that several top co-occurrence clusters appeared linked to parvovirus B19, influenza, CMV and Epstein-Barr virus. Because some donors lacked HLA typing at each locus, the association tests relied only on the typed subset. An association between a missense DCLRE1C variant and V-gene and J-gene trimming of TCR beta chains was found in a later genetic analysis and replicated in an independent cohort. Strong co-occurrence of HLA alleles, especially DR and DQ, made assigning TCR associations to individual alleles difficult. While some public TCRs were present in many individuals, most TCR sequences turned up only very rarely across donors. In vitro tests confirmed that a few of the cytomegalovirus-associated TCR beta chains recognize cytomegalovirus antigens.

Per the germline V gene, SGHTS is the CDR1 and YDEGEE is the CDR2. V loses 3 bases, J loses 9 bases, and the germline ends lie 10 bases apart. Counted from cysteine to phenylalanine, this CDR3 has 11 amino acids. Only the CDR3 DNA stays, 33 bases, in frame from base 1. The receptor library was made with the immunoSEQ multiplex PCR assay. The multiplex PCR relied on a mix of 60 forward primers for TCR Vbeta segments and 13 reverse primers for TCR Jbeta segments. A multiplex PCR assay on genomic DNA amplified the CDR3 region of rearranged TCR beta genes. Amplified TCR beta libraries were sequenced as 87-base-pair reads on the Illumina HiSeq System. Turning to the authors' computational methods: Across the 670 or so repertoires, a later analysis counted around 80 million unique TCR beta chains, 9 million to 14 million of which were shared by at least two donors. Raw reads were error-corrected and collapsed into unique sequences by a nearest-neighbor algorithm in which closely related sequences were merged to remove PCR and sequencing errors. V, D and J gene segments were assigned by aligning CDR3 sequences to IMGT reference sequences. For a sequence to be retained, a match of at least six nucleotides to both a V gene segment and a J gene segment was required. A rearrangement was called productive if the CDR3 had no stop codons and remained in frame with V and J, and every other rearrangement was called non-productive. Following IMGT convention, CDR3 was defined as the stretch from the second conserved V-encoded cysteine to the conserved J-encoded phenylalanine. In an earlier analysis of just under 600 of the donors, sequences lacking an unambiguous match to a single V gene segment were excluded. An earlier analysis of 587 of the donors classified V segments as functional when productive rearrangements were above 56.7% and as segregating when the standard deviation between donors was above 5%. A statistical classification framework was built for diagnosing cytomegalovirus status from the catalog of TCR beta chain sequences. A later analysis assigned V and J genes by comparing TCR nucleotide sequences with IMGT/GENE-DB human TR gene sequences. A later analysis assigned CDR3 sequences and most-parsimonious VDJ recombination scenarios with the TCRdist pipeline. A later analysis defined each TCR beta chain by its CDR3 amino acid sequence plus V-gene family, and excluded reads lacking a unique V-gene family. In a later analysis, some 600 highly shared, low-generation-probability nucleotide sequences were removed to address suspected cross-contamination and a sequencing artifact. A later analysis calculated a clonal expansion index for each public chain from normalized within-repertoire ranks of inferred template counts. In a later analysis, generation probabilities were computed with a VDJ recombination model fitted to out-of-frame rearrangements, and the resulting probabilities were checked against IGoR. A later analysis scored TCR-TCR, TCR-HLA and TCR-CMV co-occurrence with hypergeometric tests, applying a repertoire-size bias correction to TCR pairs. To estimate false discovery rates, a later analysis permuted the HLA or CMV assignments 20 times. In a later analysis, co-occurring TCRs were grouped with DBSCAN, and TCRdist sequence similarity was added when clustering was performed within HLA-allele-positive subsets. Co-occurrence clustering excluded repertoires with fewer than 30,000 or more than 120,000 public chains, plus five with anomalous nucleotide sharing. This is the immuneACCESS table as TCRdb keeps it, with only in-frame sequences that have V and J called. A part of the clones is gone; compared with another copy, unresolved V genes explain less than half, and the rest is unexplained. D and trimming come from the DNA, and the V and J calls and clone size come from that table. The sample table shows about 80,000 clones, and approximately 66% are seen once. The biggest ten clones account for roughly 4% of the sample.

The cohort comprised fewer than 700 healthy bone marrow donors. Cohort members were all nominally healthy when sampled, although unrecorded immune exposures were likely present. The donor was CMV seropositive and belonged to the group of 250 to 300 seropositive cohort members. Each donor provided a peripheral blood sample, and peripheral blood mononuclear cells were used for TCR beta sequencing. Genomic DNA was extracted from the blood cell samples with the Qiagen DNeasy Blood Extraction Kit. The chain couples TRBV5-8 to TRBJ2-7; TRBD1 is a weak D gene call, 6 bases matching. The TCR was taken from a male donor in good health and CMV-seropositive. Sequenced input: PBMCs. In nucleotide form, the sequence is TGTGCCAGCAGCTCCCGAGGGGGGCAGTACTTC. This encodes CASSSRGGQYF.